One T cell receptor (beta chain) is described in this entry. These data belong to a study of blood T cell repertoires in COVID-19. Study overall: From T cells, B-cell-depleted T cells, or PBMCs came the material, which was cDNA or gDNA.

In the authors' workflow: Reference gene primer amplification gave estimated nucleated cell counts. This table comes from immunoSEQ multiplex PCR, and its TCRdb copy is limited to in-frame clones, with some not included. The D gene and trimming were derived from the DNA, and the V and J assignments and clone size from that table. The table lists 180,000 or so clones, about 90% of them singletons. In germline, CDR1 is MNHEY, CDR2 SVGAGI. V was cut by 6 bases and J by 8 bases, with 17 bases left in between. The CDR3 has 14 amino acids. The TCR originated in a man between 40 and 49 years old with active or convalescent COVID-19. Sequencing was carried out using peripheral blood. V is TRBV6-5 and J is TRBJ1-3, with D perhaps TRBD1 (6 bases). This chain's CDR3 is CASSQAGGLDTIYF. CDR3 in DNA: TGTGCCAGCAGCCAAGCGGGGGGCTTGGACACCATATATTTT.